Listed here are 8 T cell receptor beta chains from one sample, sequenced in a study of CD8 T cells in ankylosing spondylitis. A single record per CDR3 protein comes from TCRdb applying MiXCR to the 5' RACE reads. The sample contains 200,000 to 300,000 distinct CDR3 sequences, 20% to 30% of which appear only once. The sample consisted of blood, either unsorted or a sorted T cell fraction (not recorded which). The source of these receptors is a male donor with ankylosing spondylitis or in good health (not recorded which).

The chain uses TRBV3-1 and TRBJ2-7; TRBD1 matches 9 bases. Per germline, CDR1 LGHDT and CDR2 YNNKEL (reference sequence). Trimming removed 2 bases from V and 6 bases from J; junction bases left unmatched: 5. CDR3 length equals 14 residues. The chain's CDR3 is CASSQPGTGTEQYF. CDR3 nucleotides: TGTGCCAGCAGCCAACCAGGGACAGGGACCGAGCAGTACTTC.

The table lists this clonotype with a few counts. This chain joins TRBV20-1 and TRBJ2-1, with D perhaps assigned TRBD1 or TRBD2 (7 bases each). Germline-derived CDR1 and CDR2 are DFQATT and SNEGSKA (reference sequence). Between the trimmed V and J ends, which lost 7 bases and 4 bases, there was a span of 17 bases. This CDR3 contains 14 residues. The CDR3 loop is CSGVGGTDYNEQFF. DNA for the CDR3: TGCAGTGGGGTGGGGGGGACAGATTACAATGAGCAGTTCTTC.

This clonotype was observed a few times. This rearrangement joins TRBV20-1 to TRBJ2-1, with 9 bases matching TRBD2. CDR3 length: 15 amino acids. The V and J ends lost 3 bases and 12 bases, in that order; junction bases with no gene match: 15. Germline CDR1 and CDR2: DFQATT and SNEGSKA (reference sequence). Here the CDR3 DNA reads TGCAGTGCTAGTCTAGCGGGGCGGCGACGGGAGGGGCAGTTCTTC. This gives the protein CSASLAGRRREGQFF.

This CDR3 is CSASPLVVDTQYF. DNA of the CDR3: TGCAGTGCTAGTCCCCTAGTCGTAGATACGCAGTATTTT. The rearrangement uses TRBV20-1 and TRBJ2-3; D gene uncertain. Trimming removed 3 bases at V and 5 bases at J, with 12 bases between. The CDR3 contains 13 residues. Germline V gene sequence: CDR1 DFQATT, CDR2 SNEGSKA (reference sequence).

V usage is TRBV12-3 or TRBV12-4 and J usage is TRBJ2-7; weak D call: TRBD2 (5 bases). The CDR3 is 13 amino acids. Trimming stripped 6 bases from V and 5 bases from J, with 14 bases between. CDR3 amino acids: CASRPGSRDEQYF. For the CDR3, the DNA is TGTGCCAGCAGACCGGGATCTAGGGACGAGCAGTACTTC.

This clonotype was seen only a few times. The chain couples TRBV29-1 to TRBJ2-5, with D possibly matching TRBD2 (6 bases). V shed 6 bases and J shed 5 bases, with 25 bases lying between them. Germline CDR1 SQVTM, CDR2 ANQGSEA. This CDR3 has 16 amino acids. The CDR3 DNA reads as TGCAGCGTCGCCCGCGCGGGACTTGTCATGGGGGAGACCCAGTACTTC. This encodes CSVARAGLVMGETQYF.

This clonotype has only one observation. The rearrangement links TRBV28 to TRBJ1-1; D gene unclear. The CDR3 consists of 12 residues. The germline V gene encodes CDR1 MDHEN and CDR2 SYDVKM. The V and J ends lost 5 bases and 6 bases respectively, with 10 bases between them. The CDR3 protein is CASSPEGPEAFF. CDR3 bases: TGTGCCAGCAGTCCGGAGGGCCCTGAAGCTTTCTTT.

This clonotype showed up just a few times. The genes are TRBV2 and TRBJ2-1, with a possible D match to TRBD2 (7 bases). Trimming left V 3 bases short and J 14 bases short, with 11 bases between. Germline V gene data show CDR1 as SNHLY and CDR2 as FYNNEI. CDR3 length equals 11 residues. The CDR3 DNA sequence: TGTGCCAGCAGTGACGGGGGGCGGAAGTTCTTC. It translates to CASSDGGRKFF.